This T cell receptor beta chain was found in a study of CD8 T cells in Susac syndrome. Sequencing of TCR beta was undertaken in CD8+ and CD4+ T cells derived from blood. TEMRA cells were enriched by FACS, and CD4+ and CD8+ T cells were negatively isolated. With random hexamers, about 0.45 to 1 ug RNA was reverse transcribed. The TCR beta CDR3 was amplified by immunoSEQ multiplex PCR across 54 Vbeta, 13 Jbeta. TCRdb reprocessed the immunoSEQ multiplex PCR reads via MiXCR and lists one record per CDR3 protein. The table includes approximately 230,000 distinct CDR3 sequences, 93% detected once. Study-wide points: The number of individuals included in the study's TCR sequencing and HLA analysis was acknowledged as relatively small.

To note about this clonotype: What it recognizes is unknown.

CDR1 is SGHDT, CDR2 YYEEEE, per germline. The V end lost 6 bases, the J end lost 7 bases, and 10 bases lay between the germline ends. The CDR3 has 11 amino acids. This receptor was taken from a human donor with multiple sclerosis. The V call is TRBV5-6, the J call TRBJ1-2, with D unclear. The sequenced sample was CD4+ T cells from PBMCs. The CDR3 spells CASTIGIGYTF. The CDR3 DNA is TGTGCCAGCACTATCGGGATTGGCTACACCTTC.